The subject of this entry is one T cell receptor (beta chain). Antigen unknown. The source of the sample is a study of Ad26.COV2.S vaccination and SARS-CoV-2 variants. As to treatment: some 20 received Ad26.COV2.S at low or high dose, single or two shots; about 5 received placebo; per-sample allocation not given. Specimen acquisition occurred on day 63 following the initial vaccine or placebo injection. What was given as vaccine was an Ad26 vector encoding Wuhan-strain SARS-CoV-2 spike. The CDR3 spans 15 residues. Germline V gene sequence: CDR1 PRHDT, CDR2 FYEKMQ (reference sequence). The ends were cut back, 7 bases at V and 0 bases at J, with 12 bases in the middle. Study-wide results and limits: For non-spike TCRs, breadth in vaccine recipients resembled that in placebo recipients.

Libraries were prepared by immunoSEQ multiplex PCR; TCRdb keeps only in-frame clonotypes and omits some of them. Altogether hundreds of thousands of clones are present, roughly nine tenths being singletons, with the ten largest covering approximately 2.5%. V gene TRBV13 combines with J gene TRBJ2-2, with D hard to call. The sample in question was peripheral blood, obtained in a trial of Ad26.COV2.S vaccine versus placebo. The receptor comes from a person aged 18-65 years who received the Ad26.COV2.S COVID-19 vaccine or a placebo. The CDR3 sequence: CASTPPSPNTGELFF. The CDR3 DNA follows: TGTGCCAGCACCCCCCCATCACCGAACACCGGGGAGCTGTTTTTT.